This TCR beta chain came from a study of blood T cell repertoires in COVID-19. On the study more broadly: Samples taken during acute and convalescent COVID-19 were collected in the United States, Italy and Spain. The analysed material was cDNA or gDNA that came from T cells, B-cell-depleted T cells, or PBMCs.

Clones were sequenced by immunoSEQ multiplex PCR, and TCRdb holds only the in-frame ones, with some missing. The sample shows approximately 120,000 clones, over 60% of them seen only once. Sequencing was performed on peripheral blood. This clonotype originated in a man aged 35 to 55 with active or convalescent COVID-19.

CDR3 region: CASSAWDFAFF. The CDR3 DNA reads as TGTGCCAGCAGTGCATGGGACTTTGCTTTCTTT. The rearrangement links TRBV2 to TRBJ1-1; a possible D gene is TRBD1 (5 bases). CDR1 SNHLY and CDR2 FYNNEI come from the germline V gene. V was trimmed by 4 bases and J by 11 bases, leaving 11 bases between them. This CDR3 comprises 11 residues.